The rows below give T cell receptor beta chains drawn from one sample of a study of shared clonotypes between healthy human individuals. The method was immunoSEQ multiplex PCR; TCRdb's version includes in-frame clones alone and lacks a portion of them. This table holds a few million clones, 95% found once. Material: naive CD4+ T cells sorted from blood. The receptors were sampled from a man aged 18 to 29 in good health. Both conserved end residues are trimmed from each CDR3. D genes are given only for firm matches.

D gene	V gene	CDR3 length	J gene	CDR3 protein
TRBD1	TRBV19	14	TRBJ1-6	ASSGGQGLGNSPLH
-	TRBV10-3	9	TRBJ1-2	AISPDFGYT
-	TRBV2	15	TRBJ1-5	ASSGTTTEYSNQPQH
-	TRBV5-1	13	TRBJ2-5	ASSLGEAETETQY
-	TRBV18	14	TRBJ1-5	ASSPNPPTSGQPQH
TRBD2	TRBV18	12	TRBJ2-1	ASSGTSGGAGQF
-	TRBV18	13	TRBJ2-3	ASSLSPGNTDTQY
-	TRBV5-4	13	TRBJ2-6	ASSPDSGVANVLT
-	TRBV5-1	12	TRBJ1-1	ASSLLSLNTEAF
-	TRBV6-6	10	TRBJ2-5	ASMEGRETQY
TRBD1	TRBV7-4	17	TRBJ1-3	ASSSLLSETGVSGNTIY
TRBD1	TRBV10-3	12	TRBJ1-2	AISEETTGAGYT
-	TRBV5-1	13	TRBJ1-2	ASSLGVSQGYGYT
-	TRBV30	13	TRBJ2-6	AWSSTGQGANVLT
TRBD1	TRBV28	12	TRBJ1-1	ASREGQINTEAF
TRBD2	TRBV11-3	13	TRBJ2-5	ASSSASGSGETQY
-	TRBV27	13	TRBJ1-5	ASSLEGGSNQPQH
TRBD1	TRBV5-1	14	TRBJ2-2	ASSLARGQTTGELF
TRBD2	TRBV2	13	TRBJ2-2	ASSRGLVNSGELF
-	TRBV5-4	10	TRBJ1-1	ASSWENTEAF
-	TRBV5-1	11	TRBJ2-1	ASSVNEGYEQF
-	TRBV10-3	13	TRBJ2-3	ATQGSGGGTDTQY
-	TRBV10-3	10	TRBJ2-1	ATRNRYNEQF
TRBD2	TRBV27	13	TRBJ2-7	ASSPLGGSVWEQY
TRBD2	TRBV30	12	TRBJ2-1	AWSVLSGTNEQF
-	TRBV5-1	10	TRBJ2-5	ASSLIGETQY
-	TRBV5-4	13	TRBJ1-1	ASSLFGNPNTEAF
TRBD1	TRBV6-1	12	TRBJ1-6	ASTGTAYNSPLH
TRBD2	TRBV5-1	12	TRBJ2-3	ASSYSGGGDTQY